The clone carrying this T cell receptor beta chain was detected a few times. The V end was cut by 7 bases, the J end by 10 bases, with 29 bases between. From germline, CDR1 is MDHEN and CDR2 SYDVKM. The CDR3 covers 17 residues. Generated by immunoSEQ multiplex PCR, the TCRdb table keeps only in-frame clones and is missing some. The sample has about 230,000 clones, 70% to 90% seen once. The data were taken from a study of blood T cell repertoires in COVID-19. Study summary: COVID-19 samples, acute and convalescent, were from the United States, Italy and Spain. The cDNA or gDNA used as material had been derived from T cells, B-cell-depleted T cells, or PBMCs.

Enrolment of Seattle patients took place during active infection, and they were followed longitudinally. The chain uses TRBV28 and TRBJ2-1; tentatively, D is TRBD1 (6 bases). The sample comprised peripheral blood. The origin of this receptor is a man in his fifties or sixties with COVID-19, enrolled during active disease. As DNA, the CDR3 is TGTGCCAGCACACTACGTGGGGGCCCGAGGGTACAAAGAGAGCAGTTCTTC. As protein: CASTLRGGPRVQREQFF.